These 14 T cell receptor beta chains originate from one sample sequenced in a study of blood T cell repertoires in COVID-19. Clones were sequenced by immunoSEQ multiplex PCR, and TCRdb holds only the in-frame ones, with some missing. The sample yields 200,000 to 250,000 clones, 80% to 90% seen once. The sequenced sample consisted of peripheral blood. These receptors came from a man in his late teens or twenties with active or convalescent COVID-19.

The V gene is TRBV5-6, the J gene TRBJ2-5; 14 bases fit TRBD2. Germline CDR1 reads SGHDT; CDR2 reads YYEEEE. V shed 2 bases and J 8 bases; nucleotides not matched to a gene: 8. This CDR3 contains 16 residues. The CDR3 protein is CASSFYRTSGRFTQYF. CDR3 nucleotide sequence: TGTGCCAGCAGCTTTTACCGGACTAGCGGGAGGTTCACCCAGTACTTC.

DNA for the CDR3: TGCGCCAGCAGAATTTCGAGACTAGCGGGAGGTTCCGGGGAGCTGTTTTTT. This codes for CASRISRLAGGSGELFF. The gene calls are TRBV4-3 and TRBJ2-2, with 13 bases lining up with TRBD2. Looked up from germline, CDR1 is LGHNA and CDR2 is YSLEER. The CDR3 loop spans 17 amino acids. The J segment lost 6 bases and the V segment lost 6 bases, leaving 10 bases of the junction unmatched.

The chain is built from TRBV5-1 and TRBJ1-1, with 9 bases aligning to TRBD1. V dropped 4 bases and J dropped 5; count of bases not matched to a gene: 6. From germline, CDR1 is SGHRS and CDR2 YFSETQ. This CDR3 spans 14 amino acids. The CDR3 bases are TGCGCCAGCAGCGAGCAGACAGGGGGGACTGAAGCTTTCTTT. Protein: CASSEQTGGTEAFF.

The chain recombines TRBV7-3 with TRBJ2-7; the match to TRBD2 covers 8 bases. The germline CDR1 and CDR2 sequences are SGHTA and FQGTGA. Unmatched junction bases numbered 4, after V lost 4 bases and J lost 2 bases. The CDR3 spans 14 residues. CDR3: CASSSSGGTYEQYF. Here the CDR3 DNA reads TGTGCCAGCAGCTCGAGCGGGGGAACCTACGAGCAGTACTTC. Using reference TRBV7-3 and TRBJ2-7 for the parts outside the CDR3, the full variable domain is GAGVSQTPSNKVTEKGKYVELRCDPISGHTALYWYRQSLGQGPEFLIYFQGTGAADDSGLPNDRFFAVRPEGSVSTLKIQRTERGDSAVYLCASSSSGGTYEQYFGPGTRLTVT.

The gene calls are TRBV4-2 and TRBJ2-6; D gene ambiguous. This CDR3 is 19 amino acids long. Germline assignment: CDR1 LGHNA and CDR2 YNFKEQ. V lost 1 base and J 0 bases, leaving 16 bases between the germline ends. The CDR3 loop is CASSQVSGRRFSGANVLTF. Here the CDR3 DNA reads TGTGCCAGCAGCCAAGTTTCTGGCAGGCGTTTCTCTGGGGCCAACGTCCTGACTTTC.

The rearrangement uses TRBV7-2 and TRBJ1-1, with 8 bases that match TRBD1. Per the germline V gene, CDR1 is SGHTA and CDR2 is FQGNSA. The CDR3 is made up of 18 amino acids. J gave up 7 bases and V 1 base, and 17 bases lay outside the gene matches. The CDR3 coding sequence is TGTGCCAGCAGCTTAGGCAGGACAGGGCCCCGGGGTACAGATGAAGCTTTCTTT. Protein sequence: CASSLGRTGPRGTDEAFF. The full variable domain, with the rest looked up from reference TRBV7-2 and TRBJ1-1, is GAGVSQSPSNKVTEKGKDVELRCDPISGHTALYWYRQSLGQGLEFLIYFQGNSAPDKSGLPSDRFSAERTGGSVSTLTIQRTQQEDSAVYLCASSLGRTGPRGTDEAFFGQGTRLTVV.

This sequence joins TRBV6-5 and TRBJ2-7; 12 bases are shared with TRBD1. Germline V CDR1 and CDR2: MNHEY, SVGAGI. The CDR3 covers 15 residues. Germline trimming cut 8 bases from V and 4 bases from J; bases unmatched to any gene: 9. CDR3 amino acids: CASRGTGGLRYEQYF. CDR3 nucleotide sequence: TGTGCCAGCCGCGGGACAGGGGGCCTAAGGTACGAGCAGTACTTC.

The rearrangement links TRBV9 to TRBJ1-2; D unresolved. CDR3 length equals 15 residues. Trimming took off 4 bases at V and 4 bases at J, with 17 bases between the two ends. Looked up from germline, CDR1 is SGDLS and CDR2 is YYNGEE. The CDR3 protein is CASSTGAGVSYGYTF. As DNA, the CDR3 is TGTGCCAGCAGCACGGGAGCCGGGGTTTCCTATGGCTACACCTTC.

This chain joins TRBV4-1 and TRBJ1-4; possibly TRBD1 for D (5 bases). V dropped 0 bases and J dropped 7 bases, with 15 bases sitting between them. CDR1 is MGHRA, CDR2 YSYEKL, per germline. The CDR3 has 16 residues. The CDR3 region is CASSQEVAGRSEKLFF. As DNA, the CDR3 is TGCGCCAGCAGCCAAGAGGTGGCAGGGCGGAGTGAAAAACTGTTTTTT.

CDR3 sequence: CASSIWASSSYNEQFF. The CDR3 DNA is TGTGCCAGTAGTATATGGGCTAGCTCTTCCTACAATGAGCAGTTCTTC. The chain couples TRBV19 to TRBJ2-1; tentative D call: TRBD2 (5 bases). Trimming took 2 bases from V and 1 from J, leaving 12 bases between them. Per the germline V gene, CDR1 is LNHDA and CDR2 is SQIVND (reference sequence). CDR3 size: 16 residues.

The V call is TRBV28, the J call TRBJ2-7, with D maybe TRBD1 (6 bases). Trimming stripped 8 bases from V and 5 bases from J, with 16 bases between. The CDR3 spans 13 residues. The germline gives CDR1 MDHEN, CDR2 SYDVKM. DNA of the CDR3: TGTGCCAGCCTAGGGGGATTTCGGGACGAGCAGTACTTC. Its translation is CASLGGFRDEQYF. Variable domain in full (rest from reference TRBV28 and TRBJ2-7): DVKVTQSSRYLVKRTGEKVFLECVQDMDHENMFWYRQDPGLGLRLIYFSYDVKMKEKGDIPEGYSVSREKKERFSLILESASTNQTSMYLCASLGGFRDEQYFGPGTRLTVT.

Here the CDR3 reads CASSVSHGETQYF. In nucleotides, the CDR3 is TGCGCCAGCAGCGTCTCACATGGCGAGACCCAGTACTTC. J is TRBJ2-5 and V is TRBV5-1; the D is unclear. The V gene lost 4 bases and the J gene lost 5 bases, with 12 bases spanning the gap. Germline loops: CDR1 SGHRS, CDR2 YFSETQ. This CDR3 region has 13 residues.

The chain is built from TRBV20-1 and TRBJ2-3, with 9 bases fitting TRBD2. With V trimmed by 3 bases and J by 1 base, 11 bases remained unmatched. Germline V lookup: CDR1 DFQATT, CDR2 SNEGSKA (reference sequence). This CDR3 is 17 amino acids long. The CDR3: CSASPFLASGGTDTQYF. CDR3 coding DNA: TGCAGTGCTAGTCCTTTTCTCGCTAGCGGGGGCACAGATACGCAGTATTTT.

The J gene is TRBJ2-2, the V gene TRBV19, with 7 bases identical to TRBD1. This CDR3 comprises 12 residues. Germline V lookup: CDR1 LNHDA, CDR2 SQIVND (reference sequence). The V and J ends lost 9 bases and 4 bases, in that order; junction bases with no gene match: 2. CDR3 residues: CASRQGTGELFF. CDR3 bases: TGTGCCAGCCGACAGGGCACCGGGGAGCTGTTTTTT.